Below, 20 T cell receptor beta chains from the same sample are listed, as sequenced in a study of glioma-infiltrating T cells after dendritic cell vaccination. Time point noted: after dendritic cell vaccination, including at tumor progression/relapse. Assay: immunoSEQ multiplex PCR; the TCRdb copy retains only in-frame clones and omits some. The sample includes 50,000 to 65,000 clones, over 65% of them seen just once. Source: blood, taken after dendritic cell vaccination. The receptor set was obtained from a human donor with glioblastoma.

The rearrangement links TRBV7-9 to TRBJ2-2; TRBD2 matches 8 bases. Looked up from germline, CDR1 is SEHNR and CDR2 is FQNEAQ (reference sequence). The CDR3 has 15 amino acids. J gave up 4 bases and V 4 bases, and 5 bases lay outside the gene matches. The CDR3 region is CASSYGGGLTGELFF. CDR3 bases: TGTGCCAGCAGCTACGGGGGGGGTCTCACCGGGGAGCTGTTTTTT.

V and J are TRBV10-1 and TRBJ2-1; 12 bases line up with TRBD1. This CDR3 is built from 15 residues. Germline V gene data show CDR1 as WNHNN and CDR2 as SYGVQD (reference sequence). With 4 bases clipped from V and 8 bases from J, the junction kept 6 bases outside the gene matches. The CDR3 protein is CASSVTGTGGDEQFF. CDR3 coding DNA: TGCGCCAGCAGTGTTACCGGGACAGGGGGCGATGAGCAGTTCTTC.

The chain joins TRBV27 to TRBJ2-7; no reliable D call. Germline loops: CDR1 MNHEY, CDR2 SMNVEV (reference sequence). The CDR3 has 13 residues. Trimming took off 2 bases at V and 2 bases at J, with 7 bases between the two ends. The CDR3 is CASSLLGAYEQYF. CDR3 DNA: TGTGCCAGCAGTTTACTAGGAGCCTACGAGCAGTACTTC.

The CDR3 nucleotides are TGCAGCGTTGAAATCGGGACTAGCGGGTTCTACGAGCAGTACTTC. It is translated as CSVEIGTSGFYEQYF. V is TRBV29-1 and J is TRBJ2-7; 12 nucleotides align to TRBD2. This CDR3 is 15 amino acids long. The V gene's germline CDR1 is SQVTM and CDR2 ANQGSEA. Trimming at V came to 2 bases and at J to 3 bases, leaving 5 bases not matched to a gene.

The chain combines TRBV4-1 with TRBJ2-5, with 7 bases aligning to TRBD2. V trimming: 4 bases; J trimming: 0 bases; junction bases outside the gene matches: 8. The CDR3 contains 16 residues. The germline V gene has CDR1 MGHRA and CDR2 YSYEKL. CDR3 sequence reads: CASSRRSGNYQETQYF. In DNA form, the CDR3 reads TGCGCCAGCAGCCGGCGGAGCGGGAACTACCAAGAGACCCAGTACTTC.

Regarding this clone: Other DNA sequences in this specimen translate into the identical CDR3. V usage is TRBV28 and J usage is TRBJ1-6; TRBD1 matches 8 bases. The germline CDR1 and CDR2 sequences are MDHEN and SYDVKM. The CDR3 has 16 residues. Trimming cost V 5 bases and J 7 bases; bases outside gene matches: 10. The CDR3 sequence: CASSRAAGGGNSPLHF. The CDR3 DNA reads TGTGCCAGCAGTCGTGCGGCAGGGGGCGGGAATTCACCCCTCCACTTT.

The rearrangement links TRBV30 to TRBJ1-2, with D unclear. CDR1 and CDR2 from the germline V gene are GTSNPN and SVGIG (reference sequence). The CDR3 covers 13 residues. V was shortened by 1 base and J by 1 base, with 7 bases between the two germline ends. The CDR3 protein is CAWSGRSNYGYTF. CDR3 nucleotide sequence: TGTGCCTGGAGTGGTCGGAGTAACTATGGCTACACCTTC.

The V and J genes are TRBV5-1 and TRBJ2-3; 11 bases map to TRBD1. There are 19 residues in the CDR3. CDR1 and CDR2 from the germline V gene are SGHRS and YFSETQ. Trimming cost V 4 bases and J 4 bases; bases outside gene matches: 17. In DNA, the CDR3 is TGCGCCAGCAGCACCCAGGGACAGGGGGACCTTATGGGAGCAGATACGCAGTATTTT. Protein sequence: CASSTQGQGDLMGADTQYF. The full variable domain, its missing parts supplied by reference TRBV5-1 and TRBJ2-3, is KAGVTQTPRYLIKTRGQQVTLSCSPISGHRSVSWYQQTPGQGLQFLFEYFSETQRNKGNFPGRFSGRQFSNSRSEMNVSTLELGDSALYLCASSTQGQGDLMGADTQYFGPGTRLTVL.

This sequence joins TRBV18 and TRBJ1-1; tentatively, D is TRBD1 (5 bases). The CDR3 totals 14 residues. Per germline, CDR1 KGHSH and CDR2 LQKENI. Trimming took 3 bases from V and 5 from J, leaving 13 bases between them. The CDR3 DNA follows: TGTGCCAGCTCACCCCCAGGGCAATGGACTGAAGCTTTCTTT. This sequence encodes CASSPPGQWTEAFF. Full variable domain (outside the CDR3, taken from reference TRBV18 and TRBJ1-1): NAGVMQNPRHLVRRRGQEARLRCSPMKGHSHVYWYRQLPEEGLKFMVYLQKENIIDESGMPKERFSAEFPKEGPSILRIQQVVRGDSAAYFCASSPPGQWTEAFFGQGTRLTVV.

The chain links TRBV5-1 to TRBJ2-5; TRBD2 matches at 7 bases. The J call could be wrong; TRBJ2-7 is a better fit for the DNA end. Germline CDR1 SGHRS, CDR2 YFSETQ. The CDR3 length is 15 residues. The CDR3 region is CASSLAAGALYEQYF. For the CDR3, the DNA is TGCGCCAGCAGCTTGGCCGCGGGAGCCCTTTACGAGCAGTACTTC.

The chain employs TRBV29-1 and TRBJ1-1; TRBD1 matches at 8 bases. J was trimmed by 5 bases and V by 3 bases; bases with no gene match: 8. CDR3 length: 14 residues. CDR1 is SQVTM, CDR2 ANQGSEA, per germline. The CDR3 is CSVDSQGAGTEAFF. Written as DNA, the CDR3 is TGCAGCGTTGATTCCCAGGGGGCAGGAACTGAAGCTTTCTTT. Based on the CDR3 plus reference TRBV29-1 and TRBJ1-1, the full variable domain is SAVISQKPSRDICQRGTSLTIQCQVDSQVTMMFWYRQQPGQSLTLIATANQGSEATYESGFVIDKFPISRPNLTFSTLTVSNMSPEDSSIYLCSVDSQGAGTEAFFGQGTRLTVV.

The chain recombines TRBV4-2 with TRBJ2-1; TRBD2 agrees at 7 bases. CDR3 length: 15 amino acids. With 1 base clipped from V and 5 bases from J, the junction kept 5 bases outside the gene matches. CDR1 and CDR2 (germline): LGHNA, YNFKEQ. The CDR3 bases are TGTGCCAGCAGCCAAGCCTCAGCGGGGAACAATGAGCAGTTCTTC. This sequence encodes CASSQASAGNNEQFF.

This clone was counted a few times. The rearrangement uses TRBV19 and TRBJ2-3; D remains ambiguous. Germline loops: CDR1 LNHDA, CDR2 SQIVND (reference sequence). This CDR3 spans 14 amino acids. V gave up 1 base and J gave up 5 bases, with 10 bases separating them. The DNA of the CDR3 is TGTGCCAGTAGTATAGGGCCGAACCAAGATACGCAGTATTTT. Its translation is CASSIGPNQDTQYF.

The chain combines TRBV7-9 with TRBJ2-5; the D gene is possibly TRBD1 (6 bases). This CDR3 has 15 residues. Looked up from germline, CDR1 is SEHNR and CDR2 is FQNEAQ (reference sequence). The V gene lost 4 bases and the J gene lost 3 bases, with 15 bases spanning the gap. The CDR3 region is CASSSSTGREETQYF. CDR3 nucleotides: TGTGCCAGCAGCTCATCCACAGGGCGGGAAGAGACCCAGTACTTC.

This chain joins TRBV6-5 and TRBJ1-1; 9 bases map to TRBD1. Trimming cost V 8 bases and J 2 bases; bases outside gene matches: 6. This CDR3 is 14 amino acids long. In germline, CDR1 is MNHEY, CDR2 SVGAGI. The CDR3 nucleotides are TGTGCCAGCGGGAACAGGGGGCGAAACACTGAAGCTTTCTTT. The encoded protein is CASGNRGRNTEAFF.

As DNA, the CDR3 is TGTGCCAGCAGTTTGTCGGGCCAGGGGGCGGATGAAAAACTGTTTTTT. The encoded protein is CASSLSGQGADEKLFF. The V call is TRBV28, the J call TRBJ1-4; TRBD1 matches 8 bases. There are 16 residues in the CDR3. V lost 3 bases and J lost 6; bases outside the gene matches: 9. Looked up from germline, CDR1 is MDHEN and CDR2 is SYDVKM.

To note about this clone: Relative to the germline gene, one junction end is altered; a read error may explain this. V is TRBV4-2 and J is TRBJ1-6; 12 bases align to TRBD1. The germline V gene encodes CDR1 LGHNA and CDR2 YNFKEQ. There are 19 residues in the CDR3. CDR3 region: CASSQERGGQGAFNSPLRF. The CDR3 coding sequence is TGTGCCAGCAGCCAAGAGAGGGGGGGACAGGGGGCTTTTAATTCACCCCTCCGCTTT.

This clone was seen just once. J is TRBJ2-3 and V is TRBV19, with TRBD1 as a possible D gene (6 bases). Trimming removed 5 bases from V and 4 bases from J, with 16 bases in between. Germline CDR1 is LNHDA and CDR2 is SQIVND (reference sequence). The CDR3 is 15 amino acids. CDR3 coding DNA: TGTGCCAGTAGTTCCAGGGGCCTCGTGGCAGATACGCAGTATTTT. Protein sequence: CASSSRGLVADTQYF.

This chain uses TRBV11-2 with TRBJ1-2; the match to TRBD1 covers 8 bases. The V gene's germline CDR1 is SGHAT and CDR2 FQNNGV. The length of the CDR3 is 15 residues. The V and J ends lost 1 base and 4 bases, in that order; junction bases with no gene match: 5. The CDR3 region has the DNA TGTGCCAGCAGCTTAGGGCCCGACAGGGGCTATGGCTACACCTTC. As protein: CASSLGPDRGYGYTF.

The chain links TRBV10-2 to TRBJ2-2, with D possibly being TRBD1 (5 bases). V lost 9 bases to trimming and J lost 0 bases, with 8 bases between them. CDR1 is WSHSY, CDR2 SAAADI, per germline. The CDR3 loop spans 13 amino acids. CDR3 in DNA: TGCGCCAGTGACAGCGCGAACACCGGGGAGCTGTTTTTT. It translates to CASDSANTGELFF.